The 9 T cell receptor beta chains given below trace back to one sample, sequenced in a study of blood T cell repertoires in COVID-19. Profiling relied on immunoSEQ multiplex PCR, and the TCRdb table lists in-frame clones only, not all of them. The sample holds approximately 270,000 clones, under 90% seen once. The sample comprised PBMCs or T cells enriched from blood (not recorded which). These receptors originate from a woman aged 55 to 70 who had recovered from COVID-19.

The rearrangement uses TRBV28 and TRBJ1-1, with a weak D call TRBD1 (6 bases). The CDR3 loop spans 15 amino acids. V lost 6 bases and J lost 2, with 16 bases in between. Germline CDR1 MDHEN, CDR2 SYDVKM. The CDR3 loop is CASRTTGTQNTEAFF. The CDR3 coding sequence is TGTGCCAGCAGGACAACCGGGACACAAAACACTGAAGCTTTCTTT.

The CDR3 sequence: CASSPPPGALNSPLHF. The CDR3 DNA is TGTGCCAGCTCACCACCTCCAGGGGCACTTAATTCACCCCTCCACTTT. The genes are TRBV18 and TRBJ1-6, with D perhaps matching TRBD1 (6 bases). With 0 bases removed from V and 6 bases from J, the gap between germline ends came to 12 bases. The CDR3 runs to 16 residues. Germline V gives CDR1 KGHSH, CDR2 LQKENI.

Turning to this clone: The sample carries other DNA sequences with the same CDR3. J is TRBJ1-1 and V is TRBV11-2; D gene ambiguous. This CDR3 is built from 12 residues. V shed 2 bases and J shed 2 bases, with 3 bases lying between them. Germline CDR1 SGHAT, CDR2 FQNNGV. The DNA for the CDR3 is TGTGCCAGCAGCTTACTCAACACTGAAGCTTTCTTT. Translated, it gives CASSLLNTEAFF.

V usage is TRBV6-5 and J usage is TRBJ1-5; TRBD1 is a possible D gene (6 bases). CDR3 length equals 13 residues. Germline CDR1 and CDR2: MNHEY and SVGAGI. With 10 bases removed from V and 6 bases from J, the gap between germline ends came to 16 bases. The CDR3 region has the DNA TGTGCCACCTCAGGGGCAGGGAGTCAGCCCCAGCATTTT. Protein product: CATSGAGSQPQHF.

This chain joins TRBV19 and TRBJ2-5, with D possibly being TRBD1 (6 bases). This CDR3 has 13 residues. Germline V gene data show CDR1 as LNHDA and CDR2 as SQIVND (reference sequence). Trimming left V 3 bases short and J 3 bases short, with 8 bases between. In DNA, the CDR3 is TGTGCCAGTAGTATCACAGGGAAAGAGACCCAGTACTTC. Protein: CASSITGKETQYF.

The V gene is TRBV28, the J gene TRBJ1-5; D possibly corresponds to TRBD1 (6 bases). Trimming shortened V by 5 bases and J by 5 bases, and 13 bases separated the two germline ends. Germline V gene lookup returns CDR1 MDHEN and CDR2 SYDVKM. CDR3 length: 14 amino acids. CDR3 protein: CASSLDRYHQPQHF. In DNA form, the CDR3 reads TGTGCCAGCAGTCTTGACAGGTACCATCAGCCCCAGCATTTT.

The V call is TRBV28, the J call TRBJ1-5; TRBD1 aligns across 8 bases. With V trimmed by 7 bases and J by 6 bases, 17 bases remained unmatched. Germline lookup yields CDR1 MDHEN and CDR2 SYDVKM. The CDR3 consists of 17 residues. CDR3 loop: CASITNRGRGRRQPQHF. The CDR3 region has the DNA TGTGCCAGCATTACCAACCGCGGCAGGGGGCGCCGTCAGCCCCAGCATTTT. Full variable domain (remainder filled in from reference TRBV28 and TRBJ1-5): DVKVTQSSRYLVKRTGEKVFLECVQDMDHENMFWYRQDPGLGLRLIYFSYDVKMKEKGDIPEGYSVSREKKERFSLILESASTNQTSMYLCASITNRGRGRRQPQHFGDGTRLSIL.

The rearrangement links TRBV19 to TRBJ2-1; TRBD2 matches at 11 bases. This CDR3 comprises 18 residues. J was trimmed by 3 bases and V by 0 bases; bases with no gene match: 7. Germline assignment: CDR1 LNHDA and CDR2 SQIVND (reference sequence). Here the CDR3 reads CASSIDRWTSGLYNEQFF. The DNA of the CDR3 is TGTGCCAGTAGTATAGATCGATGGACTAGCGGGCTCTACAATGAGCAGTTCTTC.

V is TRBV11-2 and J is TRBJ1-5, with D uncertain. V was shortened by 0 bases and J by 5 bases, with 5 bases between the two germline ends. CDR1 is SGHAT, CDR2 FQNNGV, per germline. The CDR3 is made up of 13 amino acids. The CDR3 here is CASSLESDQPQHF. The CDR3 nucleotides read TGTGCCAGCAGCTTAGAATCCGATCAGCCCCAGCATTTT.